The 8 T cell receptor beta chains below come from one sample, sequenced in a study of blood T cell repertoires in COVID-19. The table came from immunoSEQ multiplex PCR; TCRdb's copy has only in-frame clones and leaves some out. The data hold 190,000 or so clones, with 65% to 85% observed a single time. The sample comprised PBMCs or T cells enriched from blood (not recorded which). These receptors all stem from a man between 40 and 49 years old who had recovered from COVID-19.

V usage is TRBV18 and J usage is TRBJ1-6; D is undetermined. V gave up 2 bases and J gave up 6 bases, with 11 bases separating them. Per the germline V gene, CDR1 is KGHSH and CDR2 is LQKENI. CDR3 length: 15 amino acids. The CDR3 sequence is CASSPGQAINSPLHF. Written as DNA, the CDR3 is TGTGCCAGCTCACCAGGGCAGGCGATTAATTCACCCCTCCACTTT.

This chain links TRBV6-2 or TRBV6-3 with TRBJ1-4, with D possibly being TRBD1 (5 bases). V lost 4 bases and J lost 0, with 9 bases in between. Germline CDR1 is MNHEY and CDR2 is SVGEGT. This CDR3 is built from 15 residues. CDR3 in amino acids: CASSLQASTNEKLFF. CDR3 coding DNA: TGTGCCAGCAGTTTACAGGCCTCAACTAATGAAAAACTGTTTTTT.

This chain links TRBV24-1 with TRBJ1-2; perhaps TRBD1 as D (5 bases). Germline V CDR1 and CDR2: KGHDR, SFDVKD. The CDR3 runs 15 residues. Trimming left V 4 bases short and J 4 bases short, with 15 bases between. The CDR3 nucleotides are TGTGCCACCAGTGAAGATTCTCAGGGACTCTATGGCTACACCTTC. Translation gives CATSEDSQGLYGYTF.

The chain is built from TRBV28 and TRBJ1-1; maybe TRBD1 (6 bases). V gave up 2 bases and J gave up 7 bases, with 17 bases separating them. CDR3 length equals 15 residues. In germline, CDR1 is MDHEN, CDR2 SYDVKM. In DNA form, the CDR3 reads TGTGCCAGCAGTTTAGGCTCTCAGGGGAAATTTGAAGCTTTCTTT. This codes for CASSLGSQGKFEAFF.

This clone was seen repeatedly, ten times or more. This CDR3 reads CASSQTGPNEQFF. The CDR3, as DNA: TGTGCCAGCAGTCAAACAGGGCCAAATGAGCAGTTCTTC. The chain has TRBV2 and TRBJ2-1; TRBD1 is a possible D gene (6 bases). V lost 5 bases to trimming and J lost 7 bases, with 12 bases between them. CDR3 length equals 13 residues. The germline V gene has CDR1 SNHLY and CDR2 FYNNEI.

This chain joins TRBV6-5 and TRBJ1-1, with D uncertain. CDR1 and CDR2 from the germline V gene are MNHEY and SVGAGI. The CDR3 spans 12 residues. Deletions cut 2 bases from V and 7 bases from J, with 8 bases between. The CDR3 sequence is CASSYARGEAFF. CDR3 in DNA: TGTGCCAGCAGTTACGCTAGAGGTGAAGCTTTCTTT.

This clone has more than one count but fewer than ten. The CDR3 sequence: CASSGIGAGESKNTIYF. The CDR3, as DNA: TGTGCCAGCAGTGGGATCGGAGCAGGGGAGTCGAAAAACACCATATATTTT. The J gene is TRBJ1-3, the V gene TRBV5-6; a possible D gene is TRBD1 (6 bases). Germline V gene data show CDR1 as SGHDT and CDR2 as YYEEEE. Trimming stripped 5 bases from V and 6 bases from J, with 24 bases between. The CDR3 extends over 17 amino acids. Supplemented by reference TRBV5-6 and TRBJ1-3, the full variable domain reads DAGVTQSPTHLIKTRGQQVTLRCSPKSGHDTVSWYQQALGQGPQFIFQYYEEEERQRGNFPDRFSGHQFPNYSSELNVNALLLGDSALYLCASSGIGAGESKNTIYFGEGSWLTVV.

The chain links TRBV15 to TRBJ2-7; D not certain. This CDR3 has 13 residues. Per germline, CDR1 LNHNV and CDR2 YYDKDF (reference sequence). Between the trimmed V and J ends, which lost 0 bases and 5 bases, there was a span of 8 bases. CDR3 protein: CATSRDLNHEQYF. CDR3 nucleotide sequence: TGTGCCACCAGCAGAGACCTAAACCACGAGCAGTACTTC. The entire variable domain, with the rest obtained from reference TRBV15 and TRBJ2-7, is as follows: DAMVIQNPRYQVTQFGKPVTLSCSQTLNHNVMYWYQQKSSQAPKLLFHYYDKDFNNEADTPDNFQSRRPNTSFCFLDIRSPGLGDTAMYLCATSRDLNHEQYFGPGTRLTVT.